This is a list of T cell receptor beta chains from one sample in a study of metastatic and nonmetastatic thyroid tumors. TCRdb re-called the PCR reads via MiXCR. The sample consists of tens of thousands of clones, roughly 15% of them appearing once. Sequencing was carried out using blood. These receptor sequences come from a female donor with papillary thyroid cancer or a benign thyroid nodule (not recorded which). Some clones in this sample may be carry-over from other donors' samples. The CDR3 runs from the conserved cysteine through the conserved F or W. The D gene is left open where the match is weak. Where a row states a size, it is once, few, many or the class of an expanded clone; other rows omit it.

CASAGMLRNTEAFF | TGTGCCAGCGCAGGGATGTTAAGGAACACTGAAGCTTTCTTT | . | TRBJ1-1 | TRBV2 | few
CATSSRGGARSNQPQHF | TGTGCCACCAGCTCCCGAGGGGGGGCACGGAGCAATCAGCCCCAGCATTTT | . | TRBJ1-5 | TRBV15 | many
CASSLDHGTDLYLVDTEAFF | TGTGCTAGCAGCTTAGACCACGGAACGGACCTCTACCTCGTGGACACTGAAGCTTTCTTT | . | TRBJ1-1 | TRBV7-6 | few
CASSYVAVRNTEAFF | TGTGCCAGCAGCTATGTGGCGGTTAGGAACACTGAAGCTTTCTTT | . | TRBJ1-1 | TRBV11-2 | many
CASSYNRGHEQYF | TGTGCCAGCAGTTACAACAGGGGCCACGAGCAGTACTTC | TRBD1 | TRBJ2-7 | TRBV6-5 | medium-sized
CASSLNREGELFF | TGTGCCAGCAGCCTCAACAGGGAAGGGGAGCTGTTTTTT | . | TRBJ2-2 | TRBV12-3/TRBV12-4 | medium-sized
CASSPQLGGISGNTIYF | TGTGCCAGCAGCCCTCAACTAGGGGGGATCTCTGGAAACACCATATATTTT | . | TRBJ1-3 | TRBV11-2 | many
CASSQDSQAYEQYF | TGCGCCAGCAGCCAAGATTCCCAGGCCTACGAGCAGTACTTC | . | TRBJ2-7 | TRBV4-1 | many
CASSLGSGGVYEQYF | TGTGCCAGCAGCTTAGGCAGCGGGGGGGTCTACGAGCAGTACTTC | TRBD2 | TRBJ2-7 | TRBV11-1 | .
CASREQSSGNTIYF | TGTGCCAGCAGGGAACAGAGCTCTGGAAACACCATATATTTT | . | TRBJ1-3 | TRBV6-4 | many
CASKGLAGTSYNEQIF | TGCGCCAGCAAGGGACTAGCGGGAACATCCTACAATGAGCAGATCTTC | TRBD2 | TRBJ2-1 | TRBV12-3/TRBV12-4 | .
CASSLQELAGRLSYNEQFF | TGCGCCAGCAGCCTCCAAGAATTAGCGGGTCGTCTCTCCTACAATGAGCAGTTCTTC | TRBD2 | TRBJ2-1 | TRBV4-3 | many
CASSGQRDGPYEQYF | TGTGCCAGCAGTGGGCAAAGGGACGGCCCTTACGAGCAGTACTTC | . | TRBJ2-7 | TRBV6-1 | medium-sized